These T cell receptor beta chains were read from a single sample in a study of blood T cell repertoires in COVID-19. Produced via immunoSEQ multiplex PCR; TCRdb's table is partial and in-frame only. This table holds over 200,000 clones, about 88% found once. The source material was peripheral blood. The origin of the receptors is a woman between 55 and 75 years old with acute or convalescent COVID-19. The CDR3 runs from the conserved cysteine through the conserved F or W. Fields, in order: J gene, V gene, D gene, clone size, CDR3 DNA, CDR3 protein. A D gene is named only where the DNA matches it firmly. Some rows mark clone size as missing; the rest say once, few, many or name a class of expanded clone.

j_gene: TRBJ1-1; v_gene: TRBV7-3; d_gene: NA; abundance: NA; CDR3nt: TGTGCCAGCAGCTTCGGAGGGGCGTACACTGAAGCTTTCTTT; CDR3aa: CASSFGGAYTEAFF
j_gene: TRBJ1-2; v_gene: TRBV7-9; d_gene: NA; abundance: NA; CDR3nt: TGTGCCAGCAGCTTAGCGCGGACTCTGAACTATGGCTACACCTTC; CDR3aa: CASSLARTLNYGYTF
j_gene: TRBJ2-7; v_gene: TRBV2; d_gene: NA; abundance: NA; CDR3nt: TGTGCCAGCAGTGACAGGGCGTTCTCCTACGAGCAGTACTTC; CDR3aa: CASSDRAFSYEQYF
j_gene: TRBJ2-5; v_gene: TRBV7-6; d_gene: NA; abundance: NA; CDR3nt: TGTGCCAGCAGCTTTACAGGGCTGGAGACCCAGTACTTC; CDR3aa: CASSFTGLETQYF
j_gene: TRBJ1-1; v_gene: TRBV5-1; d_gene: TRBD1; abundance: NA; CDR3nt: TGCGCCAGCAGCAACGGGGACAGCGTGTCCACTGAAGCTTTCTTT; CDR3aa: CASSNGDSVSTEAFF
j_gene: TRBJ2-7; v_gene: TRBV6-5; d_gene: NA; abundance: NA; CDR3nt: TGTGCCAGCAGTTACTCGGCGGGGGCGGGCGAGCAGTACTTC; CDR3aa: CASSYSAGAGEQYF
j_gene: TRBJ2-2; v_gene: TRBV7-3; d_gene: NA; abundance: NA; CDR3nt: TGTGCCAGCAGCCTCGACAGGAACACCGGGGAGCTGTTTTTT; CDR3aa: CASSLDRNTGELFF
j_gene: TRBJ2-7; v_gene: TRBV5-4; d_gene: NA; abundance: NA; CDR3nt: TGTGCCAGCAGCCGCGGGACAGCAAGCTACGAGCAGTACTTC; CDR3aa: CASSRGTASYEQYF
j_gene: TRBJ1-3; v_gene: TRBV30; d_gene: NA; abundance: NA; CDR3nt: TGTGCCTGGAGCCTTGGGGTGGACTTTGGAAACACCATATATTTT; CDR3aa: CAWSLGVDFGNTIYF
j_gene: TRBJ1-3; v_gene: TRBV19; d_gene: NA; abundance: NA; CDR3nt: TGTGCCAGCTCAGGGTATTCTGGAAACACCATATATTTT; CDR3aa: CASSGYSGNTIYF
j_gene: TRBJ1-2; v_gene: TRBV4-1; d_gene: TRBD1; abundance: NA; CDR3nt: TGCGCCAGCAGCCTTAAGGCCGGGACAGTCTACTATGGCTACACCTTC; CDR3aa: CASSLKAGTVYYGYTF
j_gene: TRBJ2-3; v_gene: TRBV10-3; d_gene: NA; abundance: NA; CDR3nt: TGTGCCATCAGTGAGTTTCTGATGGAGGATACGCAGTATTTT; CDR3aa: CAISEFLMEDTQYF
j_gene: TRBJ1-2; v_gene: TRBV12-2; d_gene: NA; abundance: NA; CDR3nt: TGTGCAAGTCTCGGGCCTGGACAGGGGTATGGCTACACCTTC; CDR3aa: CASLGPGQGYGYTF
j_gene: TRBJ2-3; v_gene: TRBV7-2; d_gene: TRBD2; abundance: NA; CDR3nt: TGTGCCAGCAGCTGGACTAGCGGGAGCACAGATACGCAGTATTTT; CDR3aa: CASSWTSGSTDTQYF
j_gene: TRBJ2-3; v_gene: TRBV7-2; d_gene: NA; abundance: NA; CDR3nt: TGTGCCAGCAGCCCAAAAGCGGGAGATACGCAGTATTTT; CDR3aa: CASSPKAGDTQYF
j_gene: TRBJ2-2; v_gene: TRBV6-5; d_gene: TRBD2; abundance: NA; CDR3nt: TGTGCCAGCAAGCTAGCCCGGGGGGGCGGGGAGCTGTTTTTT; CDR3aa: CASKLARGGGELFF
j_gene: TRBJ2-3; v_gene: TRBV29-1; d_gene: NA; abundance: NA; CDR3nt: TGCAGCGGGGGGTCCCTCACAGATACGCAGTATTTT; CDR3aa: CSGGSLTDTQYF
j_gene: TRBJ2-3; v_gene: TRBV6-2/TRBV6-3; d_gene: NA; abundance: NA; CDR3nt: TGTGCCAGCAGTCAACTCCTACAGCTAAGTGTGGCGCAGTATTTT; CDR3aa: CASSQLLQLSVAQYF
j_gene: TRBJ1-2; v_gene: TRBV7-9; d_gene: TRBD1; abundance: NA; CDR3nt: TGTGCCAGCAGCCCCTTTGGAGGGGGCGGACAGTATGGCTACACCTTC; CDR3aa: CASSPFGGGGQYGYTF
j_gene: TRBJ2-2; v_gene: TRBV28; d_gene: TRBD2; abundance: NA; CDR3nt: TGTGCCAGCAGTTTATGGGTCAGTACTAGCGGGAGACGAGCCGGGGAGCTGTTTTTT; CDR3aa: CASSLWVSTSGRRAGELFF
j_gene: TRBJ2-6; v_gene: TRBV14; d_gene: NA; abundance: NA; CDR3nt: TGTGCCAGCAGCCAAGATCTTAAGGACAGTCCTTTCTCTGGGGCCAACGTCCTGACTTTC; CDR3aa: CASSQDLKDSPFSGANVLTF
j_gene: TRBJ1-1; v_gene: TRBV7-3; d_gene: TRBD1; abundance: NA; CDR3nt: TGTGCCAGCAGCTTGACAGTGGGACAGGGGGTTTCTGAAGCTTTCTTT; CDR3aa: CASSLTVGQGVSEAFF
j_gene: TRBJ1-6; v_gene: TRBV5-1; d_gene: NA; abundance: NA; CDR3nt: TGCGCCAGCAGCTCCGCCGCGTCGGTTTCACCCCTCCACTTT; CDR3aa: CASSSAASVSPLHF
j_gene: TRBJ1-1; v_gene: TRBV18; d_gene: NA; abundance: once; CDR3nt: TGTGCCAGCTCACAAACACCGGGGGACACTGAAGCTTTCTTT; CDR3aa: CASSQTPGDTEAFF
j_gene: TRBJ2-7; v_gene: TRBV7-2; d_gene: NA; abundance: NA; CDR3nt: TGTGCCAGCAGCCCCCTCCCCTCCTACGAGCAGTACTTC; CDR3aa: CASSPLPSYEQYF
j_gene: TRBJ2-2; v_gene: TRBV28; d_gene: TRBD1; abundance: NA; CDR3nt: TGTGCCAGCATCTTGGACAGGGCGGAGCTGTTTTTT; CDR3aa: CASILDRAELFF
j_gene: TRBJ1-4; v_gene: TRBV3-1/TRBV3-2; d_gene: TRBD1; abundance: NA; CDR3nt: TGTGCCAGCAGCCAGGGACAGGTTGCTAATGAAAAACTGTTTTTT; CDR3aa: CASSQGQVANEKLFF
j_gene: TRBJ2-7; v_gene: TRBV10-1; d_gene: TRBD1; abundance: NA; CDR3nt: TGCGCCAGCAGTGAGCCCGGGGTTGGGGACAGGCTCTACGAGCAGTACTTC; CDR3aa: CASSEPGVGDRLYEQYF
j_gene: TRBJ1-1; v_gene: TRBV7-9; d_gene: TRBD1; abundance: once; CDR3nt: TGTGCCAGTAACAGGGGGTTTACTGAAGCTTTCTTT; CDR3aa: CASNRGFTEAFF
j_gene: TRBJ2-5; v_gene: TRBV6-5; d_gene: TRBD2; abundance: once; CDR3nt: TGTGCCAGCAAAAAAAGGGCGGGAGGTGGAGAGACCCAGTACTTC; CDR3aa: CASKKRAGGGETQYF
j_gene: TRBJ1-1; v_gene: TRBV3-1/TRBV3-2; d_gene: TRBD1; abundance: NA; CDR3nt: TGTGCCAGCAGCCAAGGTCGGGGGACAGGGGGGTTGAACACTGAAGCTTTCTTT; CDR3aa: CASSQGRGTGGLNTEAFF
j_gene: TRBJ1-6; v_gene: TRBV19; d_gene: NA; abundance: once; CDR3nt: TGTGCCAGTAGCACACAGGGTGTTAGATCACCCCTCCACTTT; CDR3aa: CASSTQGVRSPLHF
j_gene: TRBJ2-7; v_gene: TRBV7-9; d_gene: TRBD1; abundance: NA; CDR3nt: TGTGCCAGCAGCACACGGACAGGGGAAACCTACGAGCAGTACTTC; CDR3aa: CASSTRTGETYEQYF
j_gene: TRBJ1-6; v_gene: TRBV7-9; d_gene: TRBD1; abundance: NA; CDR3nt: TGTGCCAGCAGCTTGGGGACAGTAAATTCACCCCTCCACTTT; CDR3aa: CASSLGTVNSPLHF
j_gene: TRBJ1-1; v_gene: TRBV18; d_gene: TRBD1; abundance: NA; CDR3nt: TGTGCCAGCTCACCGGACAGGGACGTCGCTTTCTTT; CDR3aa: CASSPDRDVAFF
j_gene: TRBJ2-3; v_gene: TRBV7-3; d_gene: NA; abundance: once; CDR3nt: TGTGCCAGCAGCAAACAACCCTTGGGCTACACAGATACGCAGTATTTT; CDR3aa: CASSKQPLGYTDTQYF
j_gene: TRBJ1-2; v_gene: TRBV11-2; d_gene: NA; abundance: NA; CDR3nt: TGTGCCAGCAGTCGACAGGATACTAACTATGGCTACACCTTC; CDR3aa: CASSRQDTNYGYTF
j_gene: TRBJ2-1; v_gene: TRBV9; d_gene: TRBD2; abundance: NA; CDR3nt: TGTGCCAGCAGCGTAGAAGGATCGACTAGCGGGAGATCTTACAATGAGCAGTTCTTC; CDR3aa: CASSVEGSTSGRSYNEQFF
j_gene: TRBJ2-7; v_gene: TRBV12-5; d_gene: NA; abundance: NA; CDR3nt: TGTGCTAGTGGTTTGGTACCCCGGGGGGCGACCTACGAGCAGTACTTC; CDR3aa: CASGLVPRGATYEQYF
j_gene: TRBJ1-2; v_gene: TRBV10-3; d_gene: TRBD1; abundance: NA; CDR3nt: TGTGCCATCAGCCCGGGACAGGTCTATGGCTACACCTTC; CDR3aa: CAISPGQVYGYTF
j_gene: TRBJ1-6; v_gene: TRBV9; d_gene: NA; abundance: NA; CDR3nt: TGTGCCAGCAGCGTAGGAACCGGGAGGGAGACCCTCCACTTT; CDR3aa: CASSVGTGRETLHF
j_gene: TRBJ1-4; v_gene: TRBV7-6; d_gene: TRBD1; abundance: few; CDR3nt: TGTGCCAGCAGCGGGTGGACAGGCACAACTAATGAAAAACTGTTTTTT; CDR3aa: CASSGWTGTTNEKLFF
j_gene: TRBJ1-1; v_gene: TRBV7-9; d_gene: TRBD1; abundance: NA; CDR3nt: TGTGCCAGCAGCCCCACTGGGTACAGGGGGGGGACTGAAGCTTTCTTT; CDR3aa: CASSPTGYRGGTEAFF
j_gene: TRBJ1-2; v_gene: TRBV10-2; d_gene: NA; abundance: NA; CDR3nt: TGCGCCAGCAGTGAGTCAGGACAGAACTATGGCTACACCTTC; CDR3aa: CASSESGQNYGYTF
j_gene: TRBJ2-5; v_gene: TRBV3-1/TRBV3-2; d_gene: TRBD2; abundance: once; CDR3nt: TGTGCCAGCAGCCAAGATGGGAGCGGGAGAGAGACCCAGTACTTC; CDR3aa: CASSQDGSGRETQYF
j_gene: TRBJ1-6; v_gene: TRBV30; d_gene: NA; abundance: NA; CDR3nt: TGTGCCTTTCCACTCGGAGGTAGCTATAATTCACCCCTCCACTTT; CDR3aa: CAFPLGGSYNSPLHF
j_gene: TRBJ2-1; v_gene: TRBV27; d_gene: TRBD2; abundance: NA; CDR3nt: TGTGCCAGCAGTTTAAATAAGGGACTAGCGGTCCTATACAATGAGCAGTTCTTC; CDR3aa: CASSLNKGLAVLYNEQFF
j_gene: TRBJ2-5; v_gene: TRBV7-2; d_gene: TRBD2; abundance: NA; CDR3nt: TGTGCCAGCAGCTTGGGGGGCGGGAGGCAAGAGACCCAGTACTTC; CDR3aa: CASSLGGGRQETQYF
j_gene: TRBJ2-5; v_gene: TRBV27; d_gene: TRBD2; abundance: NA; CDR3nt: TGTGCCAGCAGTGGATCGACTAGCGGGCCCCAGTACTTC; CDR3aa: CASSGSTSGPQYF
j_gene: TRBJ2-1; v_gene: TRBV6-2/TRBV6-3; d_gene: NA; abundance: once; CDR3nt: TGTGCCAGCAGTTACTCGGGACACGGGAGGAATGAGCAGTTCTTC; CDR3aa: CASSYSGHGRNEQFF
j_gene: TRBJ1-5; v_gene: TRBV30; d_gene: NA; abundance: NA; CDR3nt: TGTGCCTGGAGTGTACGGTCCAATCAGCCCCAGCATTTT; CDR3aa: CAWSVRSNQPQHF
j_gene: TRBJ2-7; v_gene: TRBV2; d_gene: TRBD2; abundance: few; CDR3nt: TGTGCCAGCGGGGGAGGGACTAGCATCCGCGAGCAGTACTTC; CDR3aa: CASGGGTSIREQYF
j_gene: TRBJ2-3; v_gene: TRBV5-1; d_gene: TRBD1; abundance: NA; CDR3nt: TGCGCCAGCAGCAGGGGGACCCGGGACAGGGGAACAGATACGCAGTATTTT; CDR3aa: CASSRGTRDRGTDTQYF
j_gene: TRBJ1-1; v_gene: TRBV3-1/TRBV3-2; d_gene: TRBD1; abundance: NA; CDR3nt: TGTGCCAGCAGCCAGAGTAGCATACAGGGGAGAACTGAAGCTTTCTTT; CDR3aa: CASSQSSIQGRTEAFF
j_gene: TRBJ2-3; v_gene: TRBV7-2; d_gene: TRBD2; abundance: NA; CDR3nt: TGTGCCAGCAGCTTAAAGGCGGGGGGCGTAGATACGCAGTATTTT; CDR3aa: CASSLKAGGVDTQYF
j_gene: TRBJ2-2; v_gene: TRBV30; d_gene: NA; abundance: NA; CDR3nt: TGTGCCTGGAGTGCGCTTAGCACCGGGGAGCTGTTTTTT; CDR3aa: CAWSALSTGELFF
j_gene: TRBJ2-7; v_gene: TRBV5-4; d_gene: NA; abundance: few; CDR3nt: TGTGCCAGCAGCTTGACAGTCGGCGAGCAGTACTTC; CDR3aa: CASSLTVGEQYF
j_gene: TRBJ1-2; v_gene: TRBV19; d_gene: TRBD1; abundance: NA; CDR3nt: TGTGCCAGTAGTATAACGACAGGGGGCAGCTATGGCTACACCTTC; CDR3aa: CASSITTGGSYGYTF
j_gene: TRBJ2-1; v_gene: TRBV3-1/TRBV3-2; d_gene: TRBD2; abundance: NA; CDR3nt: TGTGCCAGCAGCCTTCGGACTAGCGGGGGGGCGTGGAATGAGCAGTTCTTC; CDR3aa: CASSLRTSGGAWNEQFF